The 23 T cell receptor beta chains below come from one sample, sequenced in a study of Ad26.COV2.S vaccination and SARS-CoV-2 variants. The assay was immunoSEQ multiplex PCR, and TCRdb's table has in-frame clones only and misses some. Of approximately 350,000 clones listed, 83% are singletons. Treatment of the sample: about 20 received Ad26.COV2.S at low or high dose, single or two shots; about 5 received placebo; per-sample allocation not given. Sample collection was performed on day 63 after the first vaccine or placebo injection. The specimen comprised peripheral blood, sampled in a trial of Ad26.COV2.S vaccine versus placebo. All receptors derive from a person between 18 and 60 years old who received the Ad26.COV2.S COVID-19 vaccine or a placebo.

The chain recombines TRBV30 with TRBJ1-5; no clear D gene. Trimming took 0 bases from V and 0 from J, leaving 9 bases between them. The CDR3 is made up of 15 amino acids. Germline-derived CDR1 and CDR2 are GTSNPN and SVGIG (reference sequence). CDR3 in amino acids: CAWSVEGYSNQPQHF. As DNA, the CDR3 is TGTGCCTGGAGTGTGGAAGGCTATAGCAATCAGCCCCAGCATTTT.

This sequence joins TRBV4-2 and TRBJ2-5; D is unclear. The germline V and J ends were trimmed by 0 bases and 3 bases, with 11 bases remaining between them. Germline V gives CDR1 LGHNA, CDR2 YNFKEQ. The CDR3 sequence is 15 residues long. CDR3 amino acids: CASSQDRISKETQYF. The CDR3 coding sequence is TGTGCCAGCAGCCAAGATCGGATCTCTAAAGAGACCCAGTACTTC.

CDR3 loop: CASSQGPTSGNVQETQYF. In DNA, the CDR3 is TGCGCCAGCAGCCAGGGACCGACTAGCGGGAACGTACAAGAGACCCAGTACTTC. The chain has TRBV4-1 and TRBJ2-5; TRBD2 aligns across 11 bases. The CDR3 extends over 18 amino acids. The ends lost 3 bases at V and 2 bases at J; junction bases unmatched: 11. CDR1 and CDR2 (germline): MGHRA, YSYEKL.

The table lists this clone with a few counts. The chain links TRBV2 to TRBJ2-7; D is possibly TRBD2 (5 bases). Trimming removed 8 bases at V and 6 bases at J, with 17 bases between. CDR3 length: 13 residues. CDR1 is SNHLY, CDR2 FYNNEI, per germline. The CDR3 region is CASGVARAGEQYF. CDR3 in DNA: TGTGCCAGCGGCGTCGCACGGGCGGGCGAGCAGTACTTC. Drawing the rest from reference TRBV2 and TRBJ2-7, the complete variable domain is EPEVTQTPSHQVTQMGQEVILRCVPISNHLYFYWYRQILGQKVEFLVSFYNNEISEKSEIFDDQFSVERPDGSNFTLKIRSTKLEDSAMYFCASGVARAGEQYFGPGTRLTVT.

The chain has TRBV19 and TRBJ2-6; D gene unclear. The germline V gene has CDR1 LNHDA and CDR2 SQIVND (reference sequence). V was cut by 3 bases and J by 4 bases, with 16 bases left in between. The CDR3 spans 17 residues. DNA for the CDR3: TGTGCCAGTAGTATTTGGGTGTCCAACTCGGGGGCCAACGTCCTGACTTTC. It yields the protein CASSIWVSNSGANVLTF. Variable domain in full (rest from reference TRBV19 and TRBJ2-6): DGGITQSPKYLFRKEGQNVTLSCEQNLNHDAMYWYRQDPGQGLRLIYYSQIVNDFQKGDIAEGYSVSREKKESFPLTVTSAQKNPTAFYLCASSIWVSNSGANVLTFGAGSRLTVL.

V gene TRBV11-2 combines with J gene TRBJ1-2, with 7 positions matching TRBD1. This CDR3 is 14 amino acids long. CDR1 is SGHAT and CDR2 is FQNNGV in the germline V gene. V lost 1 base, J lost 3 bases, and 2 bases stayed unmatched. The DNA for the CDR3 is TGTGCCAGCAGCTTAGCGGGACAGTACTATGGCTACACCTTC. It yields the protein CASSLAGQYYGYTF.

This rearrangement joins TRBV7-2 to TRBJ2-1, with 7 positions matching TRBD2. The ends lost 1 base at V and 8 bases at J; junction bases unmatched: 5. The CDR3 has 14 amino acids. Germline V gives CDR1 SGHTA, CDR2 FQGNSA. The CDR3 sequence: CASSLGAGVDEQFF. CDR3 DNA sequence: TGTGCCAGCAGCTTAGGTGCGGGAGTAGATGAGCAGTTCTTC. Drawing the rest from reference TRBV7-2 and TRBJ2-1, the complete variable domain is GAGVSQSPSNKVTEKGKDVELRCDPISGHTALYWYRQSLGQGLEFLIYFQGNSAPDKSGLPSDRFSAERTGGSVSTLTIQRTQQEDSAVYLCASSLGAGVDEQFFGPGTRLTVL.

The chain links TRBV7-2 to TRBJ2-3, with D perhaps matching TRBD2 (5 bases). Trimming took off 5 bases at V and 4 bases at J, with 19 bases between the two ends. Per the germline V gene, CDR1 is SGHTA and CDR2 is FQGNSA. The CDR3 loop spans 16 amino acids. The CDR3 DNA is TGTGCCAGCAGCCCGGACTTTGGTAGGACCCCAGATACGCAGTATTTT. The encoded protein is CASSPDFGRTPDTQYF.

V usage is TRBV4-2 and J usage is TRBJ2-7; 9 nucleotides agree with TRBD2. In germline, CDR1 is LGHNA, CDR2 YNFKEQ. Trimming cost V 0 bases and J 5 bases; bases outside gene matches: 29. This CDR3 has 23 residues. The CDR3 DNA reads TGTGCCAGCAGCCAAGATCACGGAGCCTTTTGGGCGGGGGGGATTACGATCACCGACGAGCAGTACTTC. Its protein is CASSQDHGAFWAGGITITDEQYF.

The J gene is TRBJ1-5, the V gene TRBV5-1; D not certain. The V end was cut by 0 bases, the J end by 5 bases, with 6 bases between. The CDR3 loop spans 13 amino acids. Germline CDR1 SGHRS, CDR2 YFSETQ. The CDR3 DNA is TGCGCCAGCAGCTTGGCCCCGGATCAGCCCCAGCATTTT. It specifies CASSLAPDQPQHF.

This chain connects TRBV28 to TRBJ1-1; a possible D gene is TRBD1 (6 bases). V gave up 3 bases and J gave up 7 bases, with 12 bases separating them. CDR3 size: 13 residues. Germline CDR1 MDHEN, CDR2 SYDVKM. The DNA of the CDR3 is TGTGCCAGCAGTTTTACAGGGAAGATTGAAGCTTTCTTT. Its translation: CASSFTGKIEAFF.

The rearrangement uses TRBV9 and TRBJ2-2; tentative D call: TRBD1 (6 bases). Germline loops: CDR1 SGDLS, CDR2 YYNGEE. There are 18 residues in the CDR3. V was pared by 7 bases and J by 1 base, with 23 bases between. The DNA for the CDR3 is TGTGCCAGCCCGGGCAGGACATCCCTAGGGGGGAACACCGGGGAGCTGTTTTTT. This codes for CASPGRTSLGGNTGELFF.

V usage is TRBV30 and J usage is TRBJ2-2; D might be TRBD2 (6 bases). Germline-derived CDR1 and CDR2 are GTSNPN and SVGIG (reference sequence). The CDR3 runs 14 residues. Between the trimmed V and J ends, which lost 7 bases and 1 base, there was a span of 13 bases. CDR3 loop: CALSSVQNTGELFF. The CDR3 nucleotides are TGTGCCTTATCTAGCGTTCAGAACACCGGGGAGCTGTTTTTT.

The genes are TRBV6-5 and TRBJ2-3; D is uncertain. The CDR3 has 11 amino acids. The V gene's germline CDR1 is MNHEY and CDR2 SVGAGI. V shed 6 bases and J shed 3 bases, with 4 bases lying between them. CDR3 in amino acids: CASRQTDTQYF. CDR3 coding DNA: TGTGCCAGCAGGCAAACAGATACGCAGTATTTT.

This clone appeared a single time. The genes are TRBV2 and TRBJ1-4; 8 bases match TRBD1. The V segment lost 5 bases and the J segment 7 bases; nucleotides outside the gene matches: 12. CDR1 SNHLY and CDR2 FYNNEI come from the germline V gene. The CDR3 loop spans 16 amino acids. The CDR3 region is CASSLLSGGSGEKLFF. The CDR3 bases are TGTGCCAGCAGTCTACTTTCAGGGGGCAGCGGTGAAAAACTGTTTTTT.

The chain is built from TRBV6-5 and TRBJ1-1; D is possibly TRBD1 (5 bases). The CDR3 spans 13 residues. Looked up from germline, CDR1 is MNHEY and CDR2 is SVGAGI. Trimming removed 2 bases from V and 5 bases from J, with 9 bases in between. CDR3 coding DNA: TGTGCCAGCAGTTACGGGACGGGGACTGAAGCTTTCTTT. This gives the protein CASSYGTGTEAFF.

The chain joins TRBV5-4 to TRBJ2-3, with TRBD2 identical over 7 bases. The CDR3 consists of 15 residues. Germline values: CDR1 SGHNT, CDR2 YYREEE (reference sequence). V was pared by 1 base and J by 5 bases, with 7 bases of the junction left unmatched. The CDR3: CASSLLGREGDTQYF. CDR3 coding DNA: TGTGCCAGCAGCTTGCTCGGCAGGGAGGGAGATACGCAGTATTTT.

This rearrangement joins TRBV4-3 to TRBJ2-7, with 9 bases fitting TRBD1. V was pared by 5 bases and J by 2 bases, with 7 bases of the junction left unmatched. This CDR3 comprises 15 residues. Per the germline V gene, CDR1 is LGHNA and CDR2 is YSLEER. The CDR3 loop is CASSSSRTGAYEQYF. DNA for the CDR3: TGCGCCAGCAGCTCCTCCCGGACAGGGGCCTACGAGCAGTACTTC.

In DNA, the CDR3 is TGTGCCACCAGCAGAGAGGGAGGGTCCTACGAGCAGTACTTC. Translating gives CATSREGGSYEQYF. The rearrangement joins TRBV15 to TRBJ2-7; 7 bases fit TRBD2. The CDR3 has 14 residues. J gave up 1 base and V 0 bases, and 0 bases lay outside the gene matches. CDR1 is LNHNV, CDR2 YYDKDF, per germline (reference sequence).

The V and J genes are TRBV20-1 and TRBJ2-3; 9 nucleotides match TRBD2. Germline V gives CDR1 DFQATT, CDR2 SNEGSKA (reference sequence). V lost 3 bases, J lost 2 bases, and 3 bases stayed unmatched. The CDR3 runs to 14 residues. The CDR3 here is CSASTSGFTDTQYF. For the CDR3, the DNA is TGCAGTGCTAGTACTAGCGGGTTCACAGATACGCAGTATTTT.

The rearrangement joins TRBV4-1 to TRBJ1-2, with 9 bases matching TRBD1. V shed 4 bases and J 8 bases; nucleotides not matched to a gene: 8. Per the germline V gene, CDR1 is MGHRA and CDR2 is YSYEKL. The CDR3 extends over 14 amino acids. CDR3 sequence (DNA): TGCGCCAGCAGCCGCGGACAGGGGCAAAGAGGCTACACCTTC. Encoded protein: CASSRGQGQRGYTF.

With regard to this clone: A junction end diverges from the germline sequence, so it may reflect a read error. This sequence joins TRBV2 and TRBJ1-5; 9 positions agree with TRBD1. The CDR3 is 16 amino acids. Germline V gene data show CDR1 as SNHLY and CDR2 as FYNNEI. The CDR3: CASREGQGLSNQPQHF. Here the CDR3 DNA reads TGTGCCAGCAGAGAAGGACAGGGGCTGAGCAATCAGCCCCAGCATTTT.

The V gene is TRBV15, the J gene TRBJ1-4; maybe TRBD1 (6 bases). Germline values: CDR1 LNHNV, CDR2 YYDKDF (reference sequence). CDR3 size: 16 residues. V was pared by 5 bases and J by 7 bases, with 20 bases between. CDR3 region: CATSSHWTDSSEKLFF. CDR3 DNA: TGTGCCACCAGCTCCCATTGGACGGACAGTTCTGAAAAACTGTTTTTT.